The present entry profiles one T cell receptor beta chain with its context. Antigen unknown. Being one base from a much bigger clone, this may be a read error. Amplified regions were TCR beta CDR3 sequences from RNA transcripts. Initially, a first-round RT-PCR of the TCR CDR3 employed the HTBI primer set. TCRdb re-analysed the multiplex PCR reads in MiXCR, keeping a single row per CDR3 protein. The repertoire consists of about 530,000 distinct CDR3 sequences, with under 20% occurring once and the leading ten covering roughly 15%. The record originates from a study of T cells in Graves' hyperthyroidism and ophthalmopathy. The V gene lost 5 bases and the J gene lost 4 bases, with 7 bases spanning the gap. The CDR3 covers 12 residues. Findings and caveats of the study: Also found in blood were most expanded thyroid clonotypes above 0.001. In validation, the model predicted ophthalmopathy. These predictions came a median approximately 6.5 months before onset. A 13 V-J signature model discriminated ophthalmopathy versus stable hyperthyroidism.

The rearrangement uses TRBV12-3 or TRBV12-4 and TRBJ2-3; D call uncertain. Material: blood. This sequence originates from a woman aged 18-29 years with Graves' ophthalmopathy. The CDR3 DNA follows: TGTGCCAGCAGTATCTATTCAGATACGCAGTATTTT. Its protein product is CASSIYSDTQYF.